This T cell receptor (beta chain) is from a study of blood T cell repertoires in COVID-19. Study-level information: T cells, B-cell-depleted T cells, or PBMCs supplied cDNA or gDNA.

Trimming removed 0 bases at V and 10 bases at J, with 4 bases between. CDR1 is LGHNA and CDR2 is YSLEER in the germline V gene. This CDR3 contains 12 residues. The assay was immunoSEQ multiplex PCR, and TCRdb's table has in-frame clones only and misses some. This sample has under 80,000 clones, with roughly 87% found just once. The V and J genes are TRBV4-3 and TRBJ1-6; D is uncertain. Sequencing input: peripheral blood. The origin of this receptor is a man aged 50-60 years with acute or convalescent COVID-19. CDR3 in amino acids: CASSQDRSPLHF. The CDR3 DNA follows: TGCGCCAGCAGCCAAGACAGGTCACCCCTCCACTTT.